This T cell receptor beta chain originates from a study of Ad26.COV2.S vaccination and SARS-CoV-2 variants. Study-wide background: The study gave Ad26.COV2.S intramuscularly, once or twice 56 days apart.

Sample treatment: about 20 received Ad26.COV2.S at low or high dose, single or two shots; about 5 received placebo; per-sample allocation not given. Specimens were obtained on day 63 following the first vaccine or placebo injection. The assay was immunoSEQ multiplex PCR, and TCRdb's table has in-frame clones only and misses some. The profile shows 430,000 or so clones, roughly nine tenths of them singletons. The V end lost 6 bases, the J end lost 8 bases, and 13 bases lay between the germline ends. CDR3 size: 13 residues. The germline V gene has CDR1 ENHRY and CDR2 SYGVKD. The V and J genes are TRBV10-3 and TRBJ2-2; the D gene is possibly TRBD1 (6 bases). This receptor was identified in a person aged 18-60 years who received the Ad26.COV2.S COVID-19 vaccine or a placebo. The specimen was peripheral blood, collected in a trial of Ad26.COV2.S vaccine versus placebo. The CDR3, as DNA: TGTGCCATCAGGGGGACACAGGGAGGGGAGCTGTTTTTT. The encoded protein is CAIRGTQGGELFF.